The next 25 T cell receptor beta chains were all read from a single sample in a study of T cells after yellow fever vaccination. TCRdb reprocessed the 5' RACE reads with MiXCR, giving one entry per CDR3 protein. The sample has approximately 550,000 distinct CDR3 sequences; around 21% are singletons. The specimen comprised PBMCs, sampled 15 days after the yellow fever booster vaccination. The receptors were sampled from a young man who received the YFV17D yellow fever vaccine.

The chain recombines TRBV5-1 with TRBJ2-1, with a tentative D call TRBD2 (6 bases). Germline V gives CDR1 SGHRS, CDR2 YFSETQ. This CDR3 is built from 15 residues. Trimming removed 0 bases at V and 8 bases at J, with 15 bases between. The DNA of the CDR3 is TGCGCCAGCAGCTTGGTAGCGGTCCGGGGCGATGAGCAGTTCTTC. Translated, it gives CASSLVAVRGDEQFF.

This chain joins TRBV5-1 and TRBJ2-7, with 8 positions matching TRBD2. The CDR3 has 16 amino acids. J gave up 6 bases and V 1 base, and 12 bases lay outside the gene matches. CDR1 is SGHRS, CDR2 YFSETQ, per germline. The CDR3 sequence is CASSLPPAGGASEQYF. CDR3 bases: TGCGCCAGCAGCTTGCCCCCCGCGGGGGGCGCCTCCGAGCAGTACTTC. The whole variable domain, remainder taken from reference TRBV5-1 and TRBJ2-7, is KAGVTQTPRYLIKTRGQQVTLSCSPISGHRSVSWYQQTPGQGLQFLFEYFSETQRNKGNFPGRFSGRQFSNSRSEMNVSTLELGDSALYLCASSLPPAGGASEQYFGPGTRLTVT.

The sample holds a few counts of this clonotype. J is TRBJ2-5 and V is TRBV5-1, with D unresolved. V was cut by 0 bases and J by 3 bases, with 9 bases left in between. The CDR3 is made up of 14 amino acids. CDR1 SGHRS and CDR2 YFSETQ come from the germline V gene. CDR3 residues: CASSLGMAEETQYF. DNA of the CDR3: TGCGCCAGCAGCTTGGGGATGGCGGAAGAGACCCAGTACTTC.

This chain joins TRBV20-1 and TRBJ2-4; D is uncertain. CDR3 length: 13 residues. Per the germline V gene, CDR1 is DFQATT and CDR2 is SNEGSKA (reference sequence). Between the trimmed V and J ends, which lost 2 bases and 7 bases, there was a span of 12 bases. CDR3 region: CSARPIGLNIQYF. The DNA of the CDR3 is TGCAGTGCTAGACCGATAGGGCTGAACATTCAGTACTTC.

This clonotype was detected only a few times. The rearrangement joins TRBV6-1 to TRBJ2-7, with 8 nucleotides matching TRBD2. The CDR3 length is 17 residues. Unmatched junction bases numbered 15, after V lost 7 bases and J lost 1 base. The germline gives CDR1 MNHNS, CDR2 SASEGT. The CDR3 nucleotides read TGTGCCAGCATCCCTTCTGCTGGGGCGGGAGGTTCCTACGAGCAGTACTTC. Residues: CASIPSAGAGGSYEQYF.

This CDR3 reads CSVDYFSDREALYGYTF. The CDR3, as DNA: TGCAGCGTTGATTATTTCTCGGACAGGGAGGCCCTCTATGGCTACACCTTC. The chain is built from TRBV29-1 and TRBJ1-2, with 8 bases matching TRBD1. The CDR3 loop spans 17 amino acids. Per germline, CDR1 SQVTM and CDR2 ANQGSEA. Germline trimming cut 3 bases from V and 4 bases from J; bases unmatched to any gene: 16.

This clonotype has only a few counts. CDR3 sequence reads: CAWSRRGSYNEQFF. DNA for the CDR3: TGTGCCTGGAGTCGGCGCGGGTCCTACAATGAGCAGTTCTTC. The chain combines TRBV30 with TRBJ2-1; D may be TRBD2 (5 bases). From germline, CDR1 is GTSNPN and CDR2 SVGIG (reference sequence). The CDR3 runs to 14 residues. V was clipped by 2 bases and J by 1 base, with 9 bases between them.

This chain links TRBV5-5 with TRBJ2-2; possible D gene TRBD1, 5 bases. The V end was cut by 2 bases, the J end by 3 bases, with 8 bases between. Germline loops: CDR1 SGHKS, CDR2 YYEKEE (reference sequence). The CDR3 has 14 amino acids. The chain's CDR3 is CASSFDSYTGELFF. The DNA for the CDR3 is TGTGCCAGCAGCTTCGACAGTTACACCGGGGAGCTGTTTTTT.

This CDR3 is CASSRGASSGNTIYF. CDR3 DNA sequence: TGTGCCAGCAGCCGCGGGGCTAGCTCTGGAAACACCATATATTTT. The chain is built from TRBV7-9 and TRBJ1-3; maybe TRBD1 (5 bases). The length of the CDR3 is 15 residues. Germline values: CDR1 SEHNR, CDR2 FQNEAQ (reference sequence). V dropped 5 bases and J dropped 0 bases, with 11 bases sitting between them.

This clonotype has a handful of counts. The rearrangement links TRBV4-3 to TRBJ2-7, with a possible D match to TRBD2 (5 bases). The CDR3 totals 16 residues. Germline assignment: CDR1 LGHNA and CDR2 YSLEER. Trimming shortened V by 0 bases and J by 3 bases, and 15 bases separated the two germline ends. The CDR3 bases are TGCGCCAGCAGCCAAGATCGCGGGTCCCTTCTCTACGAGCAGTACTTC. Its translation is CASSQDRGSLLYEQYF.

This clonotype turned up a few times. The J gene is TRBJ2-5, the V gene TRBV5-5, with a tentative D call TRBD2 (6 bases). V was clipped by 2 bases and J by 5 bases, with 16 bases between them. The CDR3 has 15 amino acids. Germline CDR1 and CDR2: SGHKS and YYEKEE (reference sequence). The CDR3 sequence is CASSFGEAPRETQYF. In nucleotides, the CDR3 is TGTGCCAGCAGCTTTGGGGAGGCCCCGCGGGAGACCCAGTACTTC. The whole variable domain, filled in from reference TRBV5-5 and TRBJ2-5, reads DAGVTQSPTHLIKTRGQQVTLRCSPISGHKSVSWYQQVLGQGPQFIFQYYEKEERGRGNFPDRFSARQFPNYSSELNVNALLLGDSALYLCASSFGEAPRETQYFGPGTRLLVL.

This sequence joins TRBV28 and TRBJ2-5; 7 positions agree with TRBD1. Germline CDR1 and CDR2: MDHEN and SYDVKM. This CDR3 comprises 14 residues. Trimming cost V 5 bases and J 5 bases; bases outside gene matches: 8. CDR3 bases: TGTGCCAGCAGTATAACAGGGGACCGGGAGACCCAGTACTTC. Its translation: CASSITGDRETQYF.

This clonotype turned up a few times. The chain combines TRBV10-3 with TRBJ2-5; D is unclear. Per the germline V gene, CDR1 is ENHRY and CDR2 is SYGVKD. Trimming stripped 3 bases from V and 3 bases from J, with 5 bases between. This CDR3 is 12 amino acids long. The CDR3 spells CAISEEEETQYF. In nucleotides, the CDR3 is TGTGCCATCAGTGAAGAGGAAGAGACCCAGTACTTC.

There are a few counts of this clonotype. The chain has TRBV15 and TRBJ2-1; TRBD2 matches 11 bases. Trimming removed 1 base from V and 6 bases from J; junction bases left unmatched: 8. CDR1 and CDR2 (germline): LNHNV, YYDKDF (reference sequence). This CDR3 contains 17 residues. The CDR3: CATSRAPGTSGANEQFF. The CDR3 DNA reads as TGTGCCACCAGCAGAGCACCCGGGACTAGCGGTGCCAATGAGCAGTTCTTC.

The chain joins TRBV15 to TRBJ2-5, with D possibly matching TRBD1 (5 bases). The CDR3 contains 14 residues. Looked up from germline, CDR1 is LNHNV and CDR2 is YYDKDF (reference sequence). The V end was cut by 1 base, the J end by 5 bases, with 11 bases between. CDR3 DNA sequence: TGTGCCACCAGCAGAGGAAGTGCAGGGGAGACCCAGTACTTC. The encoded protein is CATSRGSAGETQYF.

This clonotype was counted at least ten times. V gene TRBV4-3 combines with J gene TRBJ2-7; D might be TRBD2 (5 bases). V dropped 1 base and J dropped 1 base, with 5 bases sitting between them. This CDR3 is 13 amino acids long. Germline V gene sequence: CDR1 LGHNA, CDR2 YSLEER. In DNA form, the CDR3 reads TGCGCCAGCAGCCAAGGCGGGTCCTACGAGCAGTACTTC. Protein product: CASSQGGSYEQYF.

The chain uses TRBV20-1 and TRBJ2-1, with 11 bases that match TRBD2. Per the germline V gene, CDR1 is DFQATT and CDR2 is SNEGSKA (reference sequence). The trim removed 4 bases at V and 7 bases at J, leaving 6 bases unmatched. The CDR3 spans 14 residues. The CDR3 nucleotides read TGCAGTGCTATTAGCGGGAGGGCCGGGAATGAGCAGTTCTTC. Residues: CSAISGRAGNEQFF.

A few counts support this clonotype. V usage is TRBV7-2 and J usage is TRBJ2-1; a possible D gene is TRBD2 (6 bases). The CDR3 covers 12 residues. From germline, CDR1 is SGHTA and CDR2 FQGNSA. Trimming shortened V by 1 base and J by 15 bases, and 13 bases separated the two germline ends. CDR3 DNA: TGTGCCAGCAGCTTAGTTTCGGGGGATCGGTTCTTC. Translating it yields CASSLVSGDRFF.

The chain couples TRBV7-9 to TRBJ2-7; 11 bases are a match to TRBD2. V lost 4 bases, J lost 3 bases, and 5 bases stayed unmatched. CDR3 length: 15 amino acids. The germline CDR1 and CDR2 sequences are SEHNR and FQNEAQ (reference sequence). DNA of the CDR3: TGTGCCAGCAGCTCTCTAGCGGGAGGCATCTACGAGCAGTACTTC. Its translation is CASSSLAGGIYEQYF.

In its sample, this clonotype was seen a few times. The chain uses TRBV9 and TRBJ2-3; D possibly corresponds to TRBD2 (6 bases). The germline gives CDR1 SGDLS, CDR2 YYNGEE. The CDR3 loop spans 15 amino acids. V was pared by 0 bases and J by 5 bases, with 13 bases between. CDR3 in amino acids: CASSVAGGVGDTQYF. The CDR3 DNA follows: TGTGCCAGCAGCGTAGCGGGCGGGGTTGGAGATACGCAGTATTTT.

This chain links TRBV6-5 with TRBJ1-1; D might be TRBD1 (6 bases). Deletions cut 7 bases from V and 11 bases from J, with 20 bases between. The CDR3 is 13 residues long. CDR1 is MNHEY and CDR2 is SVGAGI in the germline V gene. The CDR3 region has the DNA TGTGCCAGCACTCCCGAACCACAGGGTAGGGCTTTCTTT. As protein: CASTPEPQGRAFF.

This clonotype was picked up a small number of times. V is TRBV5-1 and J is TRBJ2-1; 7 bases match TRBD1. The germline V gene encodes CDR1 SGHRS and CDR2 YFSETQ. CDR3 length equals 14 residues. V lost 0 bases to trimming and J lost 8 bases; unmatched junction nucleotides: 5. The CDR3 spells CASSLGDSDDEQFF. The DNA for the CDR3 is TGCGCCAGCAGCTTGGGGGACAGCGACGATGAGCAGTTCTTC. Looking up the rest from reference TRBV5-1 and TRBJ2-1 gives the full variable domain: KAGVTQTPRYLIKTRGQQVTLSCSPISGHRSVSWYQQTPGQGLQFLFEYFSETQRNKGNFPGRFSGRQFSNSRSEMNVSTLELGDSALYLCASSLGDSDDEQFFGPGTRLTVL.

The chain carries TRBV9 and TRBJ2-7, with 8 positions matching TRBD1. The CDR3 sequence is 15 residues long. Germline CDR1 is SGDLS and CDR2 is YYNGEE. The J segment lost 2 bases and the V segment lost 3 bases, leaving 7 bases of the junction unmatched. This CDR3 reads CASSGKQGEPYEQYF. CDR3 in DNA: TGTGCCAGCAGCGGGAAACAGGGGGAACCCTACGAGCAGTACTTC. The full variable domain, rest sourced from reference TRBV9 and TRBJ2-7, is DSGVTQTPKHLITATGQRVTLRCSPRSGDLSVYWYQQSLDQGLQFLIQYYNGEERAKGNILERFSAQQFPDLHSELNLSSLELGDSALYFCASSGKQGEPYEQYFGPGTRLTVT.

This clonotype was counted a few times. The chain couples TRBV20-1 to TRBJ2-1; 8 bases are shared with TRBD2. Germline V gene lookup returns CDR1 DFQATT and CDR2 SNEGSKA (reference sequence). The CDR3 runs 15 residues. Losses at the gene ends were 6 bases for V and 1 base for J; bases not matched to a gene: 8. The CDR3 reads CSAPELAVSYNEQFF. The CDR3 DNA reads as TGCAGTGCCCCCGAACTAGCGGTATCCTACAATGAGCAGTTCTTC.

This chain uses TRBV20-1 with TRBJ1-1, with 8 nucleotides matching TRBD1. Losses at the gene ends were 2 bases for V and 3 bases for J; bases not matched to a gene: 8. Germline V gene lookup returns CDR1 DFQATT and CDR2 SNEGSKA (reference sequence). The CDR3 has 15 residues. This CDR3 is CSARPDRGLDTEAFF. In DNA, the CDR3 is TGCAGTGCTAGACCCGACAGGGGATTAGACACTGAAGCTTTCTTT.